Included here is one TCR beta chain sequence, with context. These data belong to a study of blood T cell repertoires in COVID-19. The overall study: Spain, Italy and the United States supplied samples that represented acute and convalescent COVID-19. From T cells, B-cell-depleted T cells, or PBMCs came the material, which was cDNA or gDNA.

Per the authors' pipeline: Estimation of nucleated cell counts relied on the amplification of reference gene primers. This table comes from immunoSEQ multiplex PCR, and its TCRdb copy is limited to in-frame clones, with some not included. V and J calls and clone size come straight from that table; D and trimming were deduced from the DNA. This sample has roughly 100,000 clones, with about two thirds found just once. V was shortened by 4 bases and J by 5 bases, with 9 bases between the two germline ends. Per the germline V gene, CDR1 is LGHDT and CDR2 is YNNKEL (reference sequence). The CDR3 runs 14 residues.

The sequence derives from a human donor with acute or convalescent COVID-19. The donor label of this sample is uncertain. The chain recombines TRBV3-1 (or the pseudogene TRBV3-2) with TRBJ1-6, with D possibly matching TRBD1 (6 bases). Sequencing was done on a sample of peripheral blood. The chain's CDR3 is CASSPTGDNSPLHF. The CDR3 DNA reads as TGTGCCAGCAGCCCGACAGGAGATAATTCACCCCTCCACTTT.